A single sample is the source of the 25 T cell receptor beta chains below, sequenced in a study of lymphopenia after photon versus proton radiotherapy. TCRdb's copy holds only in-frame clones and misses some; the assay was immunoSEQ multiplex PCR. Of 83,000 or so clones detected, about 86% appear once; the ten largest clones hold about 1.3%. The sequenced sample was peripheral blood, obtained from a patient treated with proton-based radiotherapy. Source of these receptors: a man aged 55 to 69 with pancreatic cancer.

Turning to this clone: A read error may produce the germline difference seen at one junction end. The chain links TRBV7-9 to TRBJ1-1, with D possibly matching TRBD1 (5 bases). Germline CDR1 and CDR2: SEHNR and FQNEAQ (reference sequence). The CDR3 sequence is 14 residues long. CDR3 DNA: TGTGCCAGCAGCTTAGGTCCAGGGAACCCTGAAGCTTTCTTT. As protein: CASSLGPGNPEAFF.

V and J are TRBV25-1 and TRBJ2-2, with no clear D. The CDR3 has 15 residues. Germline V CDR1 and CDR2: MGHDK, SYGVNS. V was clipped by 3 bases and J by 4 bases, with 12 bases between them. The CDR3 is CASSDSLRVTGELFF. The CDR3 region has the DNA TGTGCCAGCAGTGACTCCCTCCGGGTCACCGGGGAGCTGTTTTTT.

The CDR3 sequence is CASSSTLPEAFF. CDR3 DNA: TGTGCCAGCAGTTCAACCCTGCCTGAAGCTTTCTTT. This rearrangement joins TRBV28 to TRBJ1-1; D gene uncertain. Germline CDR1 reads MDHEN; CDR2 reads SYDVKM. The germline V and J ends were trimmed by 4 bases and 6 bases, with 9 bases remaining between them. The CDR3 loop spans 12 amino acids.

The V and J genes are TRBV15 and TRBJ2-3; D perhaps matches TRBD1 (7 bases). Germline CDR1 LNHNV, CDR2 YYDKDF (reference sequence). The CDR3 spans 14 residues. The ends were cut back, 1 base at V and 5 bases at J, with 10 bases in the middle. CDR3 in amino acids: CATSRAQGGDTQYF. In DNA form, the CDR3 reads TGTGCCACCAGCAGAGCCCAGGGGGGAGATACGCAGTATTTT.

This clone was counted once. The chain combines TRBV11-3 with TRBJ2-3, with D hard to call. The CDR3 is 11 amino acids. V lost 2 bases to trimming and J lost 6 bases, with 3 bases between them. CDR1 is SGHNT, CDR2 YENEEA, per germline. The chain's CDR3 is CASSLSDTQYF. The CDR3 nucleotides are TGTGCCAGCAGCTTATCGGATACGCAGTATTTT.

CDR3 region: CSFQIGETQYF. In DNA, the CDR3 is TGCAGCTTCCAAATCGGAGAGACCCAGTACTTC. The J gene is TRBJ2-5, the V gene TRBV29-1; D ambiguous. Trimming removed 8 bases at V and 4 bases at J, with 11 bases between. Germline V gene lookup returns CDR1 SQVTM and CDR2 ANQGSEA. The CDR3 runs to 11 residues.

This sequence joins TRBV4-3 and TRBJ1-5; a weak D match, TRBD1 (6 bases). CDR1 LGHNA and CDR2 YSLEER come from the germline V gene. This CDR3 region has 13 residues. Trimming removed 6 bases from V and 5 bases from J, with 11 bases in between. CDR3 sequence reads: CASSFSGDQPQHF. CDR3 bases: TGCGCCAGCAGTTTCTCAGGGGATCAGCCCCAGCATTTT.

The chain employs TRBV19 and TRBJ1-2; 7 bases align to TRBD1. Losses at the gene ends were 6 bases for V and 6 bases for J; bases not matched to a gene: 10. This CDR3 is built from 14 residues. Germline CDR1 reads LNHDA; CDR2 reads SQIVND (reference sequence). CDR3 sequence (DNA): TGTGCCAGTAGCTTCCTTGACAGGGCCAATGGCTACACCTTC. Its translation: CASSFLDRANGYTF.

CDR3: CASSAWPNQPQHF. For the CDR3, the DNA is TGTGCCAGCAGTGCCTGGCCTAATCAGCCCCAGCATTTT. The chain carries TRBV6-6 and TRBJ1-5; D is uncertain. CDR1 and CDR2 (germline): MNHNY, SVGAGI (reference sequence). Trimming took off 5 bases at V and 4 bases at J, with 9 bases between the two ends. The CDR3 length is 13 residues.

This chain links TRBV28 with TRBJ1-1; D gene unclear. CDR1 MDHEN and CDR2 SYDVKM come from the germline V gene. This CDR3 has 14 residues. V was trimmed by 6 bases and J by 1 base, leaving 12 bases between them. The CDR3 reads CASRFNSGNTEAFF. Written as DNA, the CDR3 is TGTGCCAGCAGGTTCAACAGTGGGAACACTGAAGCTTTCTTT. The full variable domain, completed using reference TRBV28 and TRBJ1-1, is DVKVTQSSRYLVKRTGEKVFLECVQDMDHENMFWYRQDPGLGLRLIYFSYDVKMKEKGDIPEGYSVSREKKERFSLILESASTNQTSMYLCASRFNSGNTEAFFGQGTRLTVV.

The chain has TRBV5-1 and TRBJ2-5; possibly TRBD1 for D (6 bases). The CDR3 runs to 15 residues. The V and J ends lost 4 bases and 2 bases respectively, with 15 bases between them. Germline V gene data show CDR1 as SGHRS and CDR2 as YFSETQ. The chain's CDR3 is CASSVTGTNQETQYF. The CDR3 region has the DNA TGCGCCAGCAGCGTAACCGGGACAAATCAAGAGACCCAGTACTTC.

The gene calls are TRBV27 and TRBJ2-3; 7 bases map to TRBD1. CDR3 length: 17 residues. Trimming removed 6 bases from V and 1 base from J; junction bases left unmatched: 13. Germline loops: CDR1 MNHEY, CDR2 SMNVEV (reference sequence). The CDR3 sequence is CASSPNTRGTGTDTQYF. The CDR3 DNA reads TGTGCCAGCAGCCCAAACACAAGGGGGACAGGCACAGATACGCAGTATTTT.

The chain carries TRBV5-1 and TRBJ2-5; a weak D match, TRBD1 (6 bases). Germline lookup yields CDR1 SGHRS and CDR2 YFSETQ. The V end was cut by 7 bases, the J end by 2 bases, with 15 bases between. The CDR3 loop spans 14 amino acids. The CDR3 loop is CASSSWGQQETQYF. The DNA of the CDR3 is TGCGCCAGCTCAAGTTGGGGGCAGCAAGAGACCCAGTACTTC.

This clone has just a few counts. The rearrangement links TRBV6-1 to TRBJ1-4; D call uncertain. From germline, CDR1 is MNHNS and CDR2 SASEGT. This CDR3 has 16 residues. V lost 3 bases and J 6 bases, leaving 17 bases between the germline ends. CDR3 sequence reads: CASSDKYRYVDEKLFF. In DNA, the CDR3 is TGTGCCAGCAGTGACAAGTACCGGTACGTTGATGAAAAACTGTTTTTT.

This chain's CDR3 is CASSSLAGDHNEQFF. CDR3 nucleotide sequence: TGTGCCAGCAGCTCCCTAGCGGGAGATCACAATGAGCAGTTCTTC. V and J are TRBV7-6 and TRBJ2-1; 10 bases agree with TRBD2. V dropped 4 bases and J dropped 5; count of bases not matched to a gene: 5. CDR1 is SGHVS and CDR2 is FNYEAQ in the germline V gene. This CDR3 is 15 amino acids long.

The rearrangement uses TRBV19 and TRBJ2-7, with 7 bases lining up with TRBD2. Germline CDR1 and CDR2: LNHDA and SQIVND (reference sequence). V trimming: 5 bases; J trimming: 7 bases; junction bases outside the gene matches: 11. There are 14 residues in the CDR3. In nucleotides, the CDR3 is TGTGCCAGTAGTGTTGGTAGCGGGCTGGGAGAGCAGTACTTC. It yields the protein CASSVGSGLGEQYF.

Of note for this clone: A read error may produce the germline difference seen at one junction end. The chain combines TRBV27 with TRBJ2-7; D gene ambiguous. This CDR3 spans 13 amino acids. Germline CDR1 is MNHEY and CDR2 is SMNVEV (reference sequence). CDR3 residues: CASSEVLSFEQYF. The CDR3 DNA follows: TGTGCCAGCAGCGAGGTCCTCTCCTTCGAGCAGTACTTC.

The sample holds one count of this clone. The CDR3 DNA reads TGTGCCAGCAGCCGGGGGATGGGAGATGGTAGCAATGAGCAGTTCTTC. Translating it yields CASSRGMGDGSNEQFF. The chain couples TRBV28 to TRBJ2-1, with D maybe TRBD2 (6 bases). V lost 6 bases and J 6 bases, leaving 21 bases between the germline ends. The CDR3 has 16 amino acids. The germline CDR1 and CDR2 sequences are MDHEN and SYDVKM.

This rearrangement joins TRBV19 to TRBJ2-5; 9 bases are a match to TRBD1. Per germline, CDR1 LNHDA and CDR2 SQIVND (reference sequence). J was trimmed by 2 bases and V by 3 bases; bases with no gene match: 1. The CDR3 sequence is 14 residues long. This CDR3 is CASSMGQGQETQYF. The CDR3 coding sequence is TGTGCCAGTAGTATGGGACAGGGTCAAGAGACCCAGTACTTC.

The rearrangement joins TRBV6-1 to TRBJ1-1; D is possibly TRBD1 (5 bases). CDR3 length equals 14 residues. Trimming removed 6 bases from V and 1 base from J, with 12 bases in between. In germline, CDR1 is MNHNS, CDR2 SASEGT. DNA for the CDR3: TGTGCCAGCAGGAGGGACGGCCAGAACACTGAAGCTTTCTTT. This gives the protein CASRRDGQNTEAFF.

This clone was recorded only once. The chain links TRBV11-3 to TRBJ2-2; D remains ambiguous. The CDR3 has 14 residues. Trimming pared 1 base from V and 2 bases from J, leaving 5 bases between. The germline V gene has CDR1 SGHNT and CDR2 YENEEA. DNA of the CDR3: TGTGCCAGCAGCTTAGCCAGTAACACCGGGGAGCTGTTTTTT. Amino acid sequence: CASSLASNTGELFF.

Here the CDR3 DNA reads TGTGCCAGCAGCTTAGTTAATGTTGGCACCGGGGAGCTGTTTTTT. It encodes CASSLVNVGTGELFF. The chain couples TRBV7-9 to TRBJ2-2; D unresolved. Germline-derived CDR1 and CDR2 are SEHNR and FQNEAQ (reference sequence). The CDR3 extends over 15 amino acids. Trimming cost V 1 base and J 4 bases, with 10 bases left between them.

The chain joins TRBV6-4 to TRBJ2-2; 9 nucleotides line up with TRBD2. V shed 0 bases and J 4 bases; nucleotides not matched to a gene: 15. The CDR3 sequence is 20 residues long. Germline V gives CDR1 MRHNA, CDR2 SNTAGT. The CDR3, as DNA: TGTGCCAGCAGTGACTCCGATGGGGCGGGAGGGCCCGGGGGCACCGGGGAGCTGTTTTTT. Translated: CASSDSDGAGGPGGTGELFF.

This clone has a single count. This chain connects TRBV5-4 to TRBJ1-5; maybe TRBD1 (6 bases). The CDR3 is 13 amino acids. CDR1 and CDR2 (germline): SGHNT, YYREEE (reference sequence). Trimming took 0 bases from V and 6 from J, leaving 7 bases between them. The CDR3 sequence is CASSLGGAQPQHF. The CDR3 DNA is TGTGCCAGCAGCTTGGGGGGGGCTCAGCCCCAGCATTTT.

The chain links TRBV14 to TRBJ2-3, with D hard to call. The CDR3 consists of 15 residues. V was pared by 0 bases and J by 1 base, with 8 bases between. Germline V gives CDR1 SGHDN, CDR2 FVKESK. CDR3 sequence reads: CASSQELPGTDTQYF. In DNA form, the CDR3 reads TGTGCCAGCAGCCAAGAGTTGCCCGGCACAGATACGCAGTATTTT.